A single sample is the source of the 27 T cell receptor beta chains below, sequenced in a study of T cells after yellow fever vaccination. A single record per CDR3 protein comes from TCRdb applying MiXCR to the 5' RACE reads. The repertoire has approximately 160,000 distinct CDR3 sequences, approximately 9.7% of them found once; the top ten carry roughly a third. The sample in question was CD8+ T cells sorted from PBMCs, obtained 45 days after the yellow fever booster vaccination. All receptors come from a man between 18 and 29 years old who received the YFV17D yellow fever vaccine.

V gene TRBV6-5 combines with J gene TRBJ2-7; D not resolved. Germline assignment: CDR1 MNHEY and CDR2 SVGAGI. The V end was cut by 2 bases, the J end by 0 bases, with 14 bases between. This CDR3 is built from 16 residues. The CDR3: CASSYLPGHSSYEQYF. CDR3 in DNA: TGTGCCAGCAGTTACCTACCAGGCCATAGCTCCTACGAGCAGTACTTC.

This clonotype was seen at least ten times. The chain is built from TRBV11-2 and TRBJ2-7; 8 positions agree with TRBD2. From germline, CDR1 is SGHAT and CDR2 FQNNGV. With V trimmed by 3 bases and J by 2 bases, 3 bases remained unmatched. The CDR3 is 14 residues long. This CDR3 is CASSFGGGTYEQYF. The CDR3 bases are TGTGCCAGCAGCTTCGGGGGGGGTACCTACGAGCAGTACTTC.

The V call is TRBV20-1, the J call TRBJ2-1; tentative D call: TRBD1 (5 bases). In germline, CDR1 is DFQATT, CDR2 SNEGSKA (reference sequence). The CDR3 has 13 residues. V was cut by 1 base and J by 3 bases, with 7 bases left in between. In DNA form, the CDR3 reads TGCAGTGCTAGAGCGGACAACTACAATGAGCAGTTCTTC. Its protein is CSARADNYNEQFF.

This sequence joins TRBV11-2 and TRBJ1-4; D not resolved. The CDR3 covers 14 residues. The ends were cut back, 4 bases at V and 5 bases at J, with 11 bases in the middle. Germline V gives CDR1 SGHAT, CDR2 FQNNGV. The CDR3 is CASSSRRGNEKLFF. The CDR3 DNA reads TGTGCCAGCAGCTCGAGGCGGGGAAATGAAAAACTGTTTTTT.

The table lists this clonotype with a few counts. The chain combines TRBV20-1 with TRBJ2-5; D is uncertain. In germline, CDR1 is DFQATT, CDR2 SNEGSKA (reference sequence). This CDR3 is 11 amino acids long. Trimming took 2 bases from V and 5 from J, leaving 6 bases between them. CDR3 region: CSARPKETQYF. In nucleotides, the CDR3 is TGCAGTGCTAGACCGAAGGAGACCCAGTACTTC.

The chain has TRBV6-5 and TRBJ2-3, with D possibly matching TRBD2 (6 bases). This CDR3 is 15 amino acids long. Germline V lookup: CDR1 MNHEY, CDR2 SVGAGI. Trimming shortened V by 2 bases and J by 2 bases, and 11 bases separated the two germline ends. CDR3 sequence: CASSYGGGPTDTQYF. CDR3 in DNA: TGTGCCAGCAGTTACGGGGGAGGCCCCACAGATACGCAGTATTTT.

The J gene is TRBJ2-3, the V gene TRBV12-3 or TRBV12-4; 13 bases fit TRBD2. V lost 5 bases to trimming and J lost 2 bases; unmatched junction nucleotides: 7. CDR3 length: 17 amino acids. The CDR3 region has the DNA TGTGCCAGCAGTCAGACTAGCGGGGGGCCGGACACAGATACGCAGTATTTT. This gives the protein CASSQTSGGPDTDTQYF.

There are a few counts of this clonotype. The chain joins TRBV5-1 to TRBJ2-2; 12 nucleotides line up with TRBD2. V shed 4 bases and J 1 base; nucleotides not matched to a gene: 2. The CDR3 totals 16 residues. Germline lookup yields CDR1 SGHRS and CDR2 YFSETQ. The chain's CDR3 is CASSVGLAGNTGELFF. CDR3 nucleotides: TGCGCCAGCAGCGTGGGACTAGCGGGGAACACCGGGGAGCTGTTTTTT.

This chain uses TRBV4-1 with TRBJ2-7, with a tentative D call TRBD1 (6 bases). Germline CDR1 is MGHRA and CDR2 is YSYEKL. This CDR3 has 13 amino acids. The V end was cut by 4 bases, the J end by 7 bases, with 14 bases between. The CDR3 here is CASSPFPGDEQYF. CDR3 coding DNA: TGCGCCAGCAGCCCGTTTCCAGGGGATGAGCAGTACTTC.

The chain uses TRBV6-5 and TRBJ2-7; D may correspond to TRBD1 or TRBD2 (5 bases each). V was pared by 1 base and J by 7 bases, with 14 bases between. Looked up from germline, CDR1 is MNHEY and CDR2 is SVGAGI. CDR3 size: 14 residues. In DNA, the CDR3 is TGTGCCAGCAGTTACTTCGCAGGGCCGGGGGAGCAGTACTTC. Amino acids: CASSYFAGPGEQYF.

This clonotype occurred many times. The chain employs TRBV5-1 and TRBJ1-5; TRBD1 might be the D (6 bases). Germline-derived CDR1 and CDR2 are SGHRS and YFSETQ. This CDR3 spans 14 amino acids. V lost 5 bases and J lost 7, with 16 bases in between. The CDR3 DNA follows: TGCGCCAGCAGTCCTGACGCAGGGGTGCAGCCCCAGCATTTT. It translates to CASSPDAGVQPQHF.

The chain is built from TRBV4-1 and TRBJ1-5; tentatively, D is TRBD1 (5 bases). The V and J ends lost 2 bases and 2 bases respectively, with 10 bases between them. The CDR3 contains 15 residues. Germline-derived CDR1 and CDR2 are MGHRA and YSYEKL. As DNA, the CDR3 is TGCGCCAGCAGCCAACAGGGTAATGGCAATCAGCCCCAGCATTTT. Its protein product is CASSQQGNGNQPQHF.

There are a few counts of this clonotype. The chain combines TRBV4-1 with TRBJ2-7; D is perhaps TRBD2 (5 bases). The CDR3 has 15 residues. Germline CDR1 reads MGHRA; CDR2 reads YSYEKL. The V and J ends lost 2 bases and 1 base respectively, with 12 bases between them. CDR3 sequence reads: CASSQQADSSYEQYF. For the CDR3, the DNA is TGCGCCAGCAGCCAACAAGCGGACTCATCCTACGAGCAGTACTTC.

This clonotype showed up just a few times. The chain uses TRBV12-3 or TRBV12-4 and TRBJ1-2, with D hard to call. Trimming removed 5 bases at V and 1 base at J, with 11 bases between. The CDR3 contains 14 residues. The CDR3 region has the DNA TGTGCCAGCAGTAGGGATATTAGTAACTATGGCTACACCTTC. Translation gives CASSRDISNYGYTF.

The rearrangement joins TRBV29-1 to TRBJ2-1; 9 positions match TRBD2. V dropped 3 bases and J dropped 5; count of bases not matched to a gene: 5. CDR3 size: 14 residues. Germline V gene data show CDR1 as SQVTM and CDR2 as ANQGSEA. The CDR3 loop is CSVDQRGANNEQFF. In DNA, the CDR3 is TGCAGCGTTGACCAGCGGGGGGCCAACAATGAGCAGTTCTTC.

The gene calls are TRBV29-1 and TRBJ2-3; D is possibly TRBD1 (5 bases). Germline lookup yields CDR1 SQVTM and CDR2 ANQGSEA. The V end lost 6 bases, the J end lost 4 bases, and 5 bases lay between the germline ends. The CDR3 runs to 10 residues. The CDR3 DNA reads as TGCAGCGTCAGGGCAGATACGCAGTATTTT. It translates to CSVRADTQYF.

This clonotype was counted many times. The chain couples TRBV7-6 to TRBJ2-5, with D possibly being TRBD2 (5 bases). Per the germline V gene, CDR1 is SGHVS and CDR2 is FNYEAQ. V dropped 4 bases and J dropped 5 bases, with 14 bases sitting between them. The CDR3 covers 14 residues. The CDR3 loop is CASSSGGLWETQYF. CDR3 DNA sequence: TGTGCCAGCAGCTCCGGCGGGCTCTGGGAGACCCAGTACTTC.

The V and J genes are TRBV12-3 or TRBV12-4 and TRBJ1-5; D not resolved. V gave up 4 bases and J gave up 6 bases, with 13 bases separating them. This CDR3 has 14 residues. CDR3 bases: TGTGCCAGCAGTTCGAAGAGCAAGTTTCAGCCCCAGCATTTT. It specifies CASSSKSKFQPQHF.

This chain links TRBV6-1 with TRBJ2-1, with 10 bases lining up with TRBD2. In germline, CDR1 is MNHNS, CDR2 SASEGT. J gave up 7 bases and V 1 base, and 7 bases lay outside the gene matches. There are 16 residues in the CDR3. CDR3 residues: CASSEEVAGGPNEQFF. The CDR3 DNA follows: TGTGCCAGCAGTGAAGAGGTAGCGGGGGGTCCGAATGAGCAGTTCTTC.

This clonotype was counted only a few times. The chain carries TRBV5-6 and TRBJ2-2, with D unclear. From germline, CDR1 is SGHDT and CDR2 YYEEEE. CDR3 length: 13 residues. V gave up 4 bases and J gave up 3 bases, with 7 bases separating them. The CDR3, as DNA: TGTGCCAGCAGCCCGAGATACACCGGGGAGCTGTTTTTT. Protein product: CASSPRYTGELFF. The full variable domain, its missing parts supplied by reference TRBV5-6 and TRBJ2-2, is DAGVTQSPTHLIKTRGQQVTLRCSPKSGHDTVSWYQQALGQGPQFIFQYYEEEERQRGNFPDRFSGHQFPNYSSELNVNALLLGDSALYLCASSPRYTGELFFGEGSRLTVL.

This clonotype was observed a handful of times. The chain links TRBV6-6 to TRBJ1-2; 7 nucleotides align to TRBD1. From germline, CDR1 is MNHNY and CDR2 SVGAGI (reference sequence). This CDR3 has 17 amino acids. Trimming cost V 1 base and J 2 bases; bases outside gene matches: 10. The CDR3 sequence is CASSYWSGGTANYGYTF. In nucleotides, the CDR3 is TGTGCCAGCAGTTACTGGTCTGGGGGGACAGCGAACTATGGCTACACCTTC.

This clonotype was detected a few times. The chain combines TRBV7-9 with TRBJ2-7; 7 nucleotides match TRBD1. The CDR3 consists of 15 residues. Per the germline V gene, CDR1 is SEHNR and CDR2 is FQNEAQ (reference sequence). CDR3 amino acids: CASSLAGTDAYEQYV. The CDR3 nucleotides are TGTGCCAGCAGCCTAGCCGGGACAGATGCCTACGAGCAGTACGTC.

This clonotype occurred a few times. V is TRBV6-1 and J is TRBJ2-2; D is perhaps TRBD2 (6 bases). This CDR3 is built from 14 residues. Germline V gives CDR1 MNHNS, CDR2 SASEGT. Deletions cut 2 bases from V and 5 bases from J, with 9 bases between. Here the CDR3 DNA reads TGTGCCAGCAGTGAATATCGGGGGACCGGGGAGCTGTTTTTT. Translating gives CASSEYRGTGELFF.

This clonotype has just a few counts. The chain employs TRBV5-1 and TRBJ2-3, with unresolved D. Germline values: CDR1 SGHRS, CDR2 YFSETQ. V shed 9 bases and J shed 1 base, with 21 bases lying between them. The CDR3 is made up of 16 amino acids. This chain's CDR3 is CATDTPYSTGTDTQYF. Written as DNA, the CDR3 is TGCGCCACCGATACCCCTTATAGCACTGGCACAGATACGCAGTATTTT.

There are a few counts of this clonotype. The chain uses TRBV7-8 and TRBJ1-2, with 12 bases that match TRBD1. CDR3 size: 16 residues. CDR1 SGHVS and CDR2 FQNEAQ come from the germline V gene. The V and J ends lost 5 bases and 0 bases, in that order; junction bases with no gene match: 4. The CDR3, as DNA: TGTGCCAGCAGCCCCGGGACAGGGGGCTCTAACTATGGCTACACCTTC. This sequence encodes CASSPGTGGSNYGYTF.

The V and J genes are TRBV7-9 and TRBJ2-1, with 10 bases that match TRBD1. There are 17 residues in the CDR3. Germline-derived CDR1 and CDR2 are SEHNR and FQNEAQ (reference sequence). V lost 5 bases to trimming and J lost 3 bases; unmatched junction nucleotides: 10. DNA for the CDR3: TGTGCCAGCAGCGCCCGCCCGACAGGGGGCAACTACAATGAGCAGTTCTTC. Protein product: CASSARPTGGNYNEQFF.

CDR3 in DNA: TGTGCCAGCAGTCCGAACAGGGGGAAGGCTGAAGCTTTCTTT. It encodes CASSPNRGKAEAFF. The chain has TRBV6-5 and TRBJ1-1; 8 bases agree with TRBD1. Germline-derived CDR1 and CDR2 are MNHEY and SVGAGI. With V trimmed by 5 bases and J by 6 bases, 8 bases remained unmatched. The CDR3 covers 14 residues.